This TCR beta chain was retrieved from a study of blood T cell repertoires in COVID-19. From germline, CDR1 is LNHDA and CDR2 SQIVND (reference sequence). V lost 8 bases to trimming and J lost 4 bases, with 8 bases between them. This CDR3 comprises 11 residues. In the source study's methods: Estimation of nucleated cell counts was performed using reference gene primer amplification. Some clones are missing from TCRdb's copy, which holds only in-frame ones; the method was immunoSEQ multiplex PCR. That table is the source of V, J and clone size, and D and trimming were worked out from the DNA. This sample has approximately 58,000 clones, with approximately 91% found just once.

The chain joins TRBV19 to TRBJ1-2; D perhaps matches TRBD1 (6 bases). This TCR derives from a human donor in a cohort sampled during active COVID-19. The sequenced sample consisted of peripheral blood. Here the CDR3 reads CASWDIYGYTF. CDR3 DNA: TGTGCCAGTTGGGACATCTATGGCTACACCTTC.